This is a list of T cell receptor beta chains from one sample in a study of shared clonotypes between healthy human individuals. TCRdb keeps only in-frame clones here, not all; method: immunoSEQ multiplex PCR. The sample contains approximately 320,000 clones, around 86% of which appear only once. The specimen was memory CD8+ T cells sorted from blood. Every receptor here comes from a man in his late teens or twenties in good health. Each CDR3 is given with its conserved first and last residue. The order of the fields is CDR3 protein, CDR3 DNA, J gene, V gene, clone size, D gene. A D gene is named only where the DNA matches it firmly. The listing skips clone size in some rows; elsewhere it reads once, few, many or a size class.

CATSRLTAYSYEQYF,TGTGCCACCAGCAGACTAACGGCCTACTCCTACGAGCAGTACTTC,TRBJ2-7,TRBV15,NA,NA
CASSLGPGNYNEQFF,TGTGCCAGCAGCTTAGGCCCAGGTAACTACAATGAGCAGTTCTTC,TRBJ2-1,TRBV7-9,NA,NA
CASTTARGDEQYF,TGTGCCAGCACCACTGCTAGGGGGGACGAGCAGTACTTC,TRBJ2-7,TRBV6-5,NA,NA
CASTPVDTTTNYGYTF,TGTGCCAGCACCCCGGTCGACACTACAACTAACTATGGCTACACCTTC,TRBJ1-2,TRBV7-9,once,NA
CASSSDRENTGELFF,TGTGCCAGCAGCTCCGACAGGGAGAACACCGGGGAGCTGTTTTTT,TRBJ2-2,TRBV6-5,NA,TRBD1
CASSRTQVNTEAFF,TGTGCCAGCAGCAGGACACAGGTGAACACTGAAGCTTTCTTT,TRBJ1-1,TRBV5-6,few,NA
CASSADSNYGYTF,TGTGCCAGCAGCGCCGACAGTAACTATGGCTACACCTTC,TRBJ1-2,TRBV9,NA,NA
CASSPPWQQETQYF,TGTGCCAGCTCACCACCATGGCAACAAGAGACCCAGTACTTC,TRBJ2-5,TRBV18,few,NA
CASSQEVGAGYNEQFF,TGCGCCAGCAGCCAAGAGGTGGGGGCGGGCTACAATGAGCAGTTCTTC,TRBJ2-1,TRBV4-3,NA,NA
CASSSKKTQYF,TGTGCCAGCAGTTCGAAAAAGACCCAGTACTTC,TRBJ2-5,TRBV28,NA,NA
CASSQEFYGTNYGYTF,TGTGCCAGCAGCCAAGAGTTTTACGGGACTAACTATGGCTACACCTTC,TRBJ1-2,TRBV14,NA,NA
CASSTGLAEITGELFF,TGTGCCAGCAGTACAGGACTAGCTGAAATCACCGGGGAGCTGTTTTTT,TRBJ2-2,TRBV2,NA,TRBD2
CATSSWDSIYNEQFF,TGTGCCACCAGCAGCTGGGACAGCATCTACAATGAGCAGTTCTTC,TRBJ2-1,TRBV15,NA,TRBD1
CATSRIPQGREEKLFF,TGTGCCACCAGCAGGATACCACAGGGCCGGGAGGAAAAACTGTTTTTT,TRBJ1-4,TRBV15,NA,NA
CASSLVRLAVNTGELFF,TGTGCCAGCAGCTTAGTTCGATTAGCGGTGAACACCGGGGAGCTGTTTTTT,TRBJ2-2,TRBV11-2,NA,NA
CASSWYRSLNYGYTF,TGCGCCAGCAGCTGGTACAGGAGCCTTAACTATGGCTACACCTTC,TRBJ1-2,TRBV5-1,NA,NA
CASSEGMVFWDSSYEQYF,TGTGCCAGCAGTGAGGGGATGGTTTTTTGGGACAGCTCCTACGAGCAGTACTTC,TRBJ2-7,TRBV25-1,NA,TRBD1
CASSSGQGNGYTF,TGTGCCAGCAGCTCGGGACAGGGTAATGGCTACACCTTC,TRBJ1-2,TRBV7-6,NA,TRBD1
CASSLGRRYYGYTF,TGTGCCAGCAGCTTGGGCAGGCGTTACTATGGCTACACCTTC,TRBJ1-2,TRBV11-2,NA,NA
CASSFKTPRAGELFF,TGTGCCAGCAGCTTTAAGACGCCGCGGGCCGGGGAGCTGTTTTTT,TRBJ2-2,TRBV7-8,NA,NA
CASSLWATRSYEQYF,TGTGCCAGCAGCTTGTGGGCCACACGCTCCTACGAGCAGTACTTC,TRBJ2-7,TRBV7-2,NA,NA
CASSFSLERAADTQYF,TGCGCCAGCAGCTTCTCCTTAGAACGGGCTGCGGATACGCAGTATTTT,TRBJ2-3,TRBV5-1,NA,NA
CASSDRLGKGEKLFF,TGTGCCAGCAGTGACAGATTGGGTAAAGGTGAAAAACTGTTTTTT,TRBJ1-4,TRBV2,NA,NA
CASSLVLETQYF,TGTGCCAGCAGCTTAGTGTTGGAGACCCAGTACTTC,TRBJ2-5,TRBV7-9,NA,NA
CASSQVVTGIYGYTF,TGCGCCAGCAGCCAAGTGGTCACCGGGATCTATGGCTACACCTTC,TRBJ1-2,TRBV4-1,NA,NA
CASSLEGLAFGQETQYF,TGTGCCAGCAGCTTAGAGGGACTAGCCTTCGGGCAAGAGACCCAGTACTTC,TRBJ2-5,TRBV7-6,NA,TRBD2
CASRLDCGHTGELFF,TGTGCAAGTCGCTTAGATTGCGGTCACACCGGGGAGCTGTTTTTT,TRBJ2-2,TRBV12-2,NA,NA
CASSHLDREGGELFF,TGCGCCAGCAGCCATCTGGACAGGGAAGGCGGGGAGCTGTTTTTT,TRBJ2-2,TRBV4-3,NA,TRBD1
CASTGQGAPGSYEQYF,TGTGCCAGCACGGGACAGGGGGCGCCGGGTTCCTACGAGCAGTACTTC,TRBJ2-7,TRBV5-4,NA,TRBD1
CASSESRNFRQARGGGGYTF,TGCGCCAGCAGTGAGTCCCGGAACTTTAGACAGGCCCGGGGCGGCGGTGGCTACACCTTC,TRBJ1-2,TRBV10-1,NA,NA
CASGGHTKETQYF,TGTGCCAGCGGGGGACACACGAAAGAGACCCAGTACTTC,TRBJ2-5,TRBV7-9,NA,NA
CASSPMGAGGAFF,TGTGCCAGCAGCCCAATGGGGGCCGGGGGAGCTTTCTTT,TRBJ1-1,TRBV11-2,NA,NA
CATSRVPGTGSPLHF,TGTGCCACCAGCAGAGTCCCAGGGACCGGTTCACCCCTCCACTTT,TRBJ1-6,TRBV15,NA,NA
CASSSLSSQGYEAFF,TGTGCCAGCAGTTCCTTATCTAGTCAGGGCTATGAAGCTTTCTTT,TRBJ1-1,TRBV28,NA,NA
CATSREDQGPYNSPLHF,TGTGCCACCAGCAGAGAGGACCAGGGGCCCTATAATTCACCCCTCCACTTT,TRBJ1-6,TRBV15,once,NA
CASSIVSVNYGYTF,TGTGCCAGTAGTATAGTTTCAGTTAACTATGGCTACACCTTC,TRBJ1-2,TRBV19,NA,NA
CASSPWGNEQFF,TGTGCCAGCAGCCCCTGGGGGAATGAGCAGTTCTTC,TRBJ2-1,TRBV14,NA,NA
CASSRGWTGGEETQYF,TGCGCCAGCAGCCGGGGCTGGACAGGGGGCGAGGAGACCCAGTACTTC,TRBJ2-5,TRBV5-1,NA,TRBD1
CASSSGGGAYGYTF,TGTGCCAGCAGCTCGGGGGGAGGAGCCTATGGCTACACCTTC,TRBJ1-2,TRBV13,NA,NA
CASSFSTSSGNTIYF,TGTGCCAGCAGCTTTAGTACGAGCTCTGGAAACACCATATATTTT,TRBJ1-3,TRBV5-4,NA,NA
CASSYSQGSGYTF,TGTGCCAGCAGTTACTCGCAGGGAAGTGGCTACACCTTC,TRBJ1-2,TRBV6-5,NA,NA
CASSLFLGELFF,TGTGCCAGCAGCTTATTCCTCGGGGAGCTGTTTTTT,TRBJ2-2,TRBV7-9,few,NA